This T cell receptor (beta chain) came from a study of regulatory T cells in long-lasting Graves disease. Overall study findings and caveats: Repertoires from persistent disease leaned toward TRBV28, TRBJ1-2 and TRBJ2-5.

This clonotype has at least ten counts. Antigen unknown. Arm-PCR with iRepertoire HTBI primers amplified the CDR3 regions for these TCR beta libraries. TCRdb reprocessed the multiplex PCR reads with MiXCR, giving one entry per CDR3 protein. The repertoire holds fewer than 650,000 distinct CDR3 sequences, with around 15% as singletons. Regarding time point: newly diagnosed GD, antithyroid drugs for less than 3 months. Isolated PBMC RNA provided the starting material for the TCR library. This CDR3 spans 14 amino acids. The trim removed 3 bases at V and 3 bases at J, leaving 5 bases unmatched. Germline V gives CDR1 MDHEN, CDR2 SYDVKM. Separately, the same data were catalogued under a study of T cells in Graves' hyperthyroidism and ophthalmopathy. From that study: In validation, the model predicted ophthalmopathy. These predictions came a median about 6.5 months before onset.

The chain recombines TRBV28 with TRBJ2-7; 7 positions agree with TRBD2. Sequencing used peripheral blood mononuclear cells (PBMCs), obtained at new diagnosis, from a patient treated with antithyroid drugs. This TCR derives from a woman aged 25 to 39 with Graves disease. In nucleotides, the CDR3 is TGTGCCAGCAGTTTCCCCGGGACTAACTACGAGCAGTACTTC. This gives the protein CASSFPGTNYEQYF.